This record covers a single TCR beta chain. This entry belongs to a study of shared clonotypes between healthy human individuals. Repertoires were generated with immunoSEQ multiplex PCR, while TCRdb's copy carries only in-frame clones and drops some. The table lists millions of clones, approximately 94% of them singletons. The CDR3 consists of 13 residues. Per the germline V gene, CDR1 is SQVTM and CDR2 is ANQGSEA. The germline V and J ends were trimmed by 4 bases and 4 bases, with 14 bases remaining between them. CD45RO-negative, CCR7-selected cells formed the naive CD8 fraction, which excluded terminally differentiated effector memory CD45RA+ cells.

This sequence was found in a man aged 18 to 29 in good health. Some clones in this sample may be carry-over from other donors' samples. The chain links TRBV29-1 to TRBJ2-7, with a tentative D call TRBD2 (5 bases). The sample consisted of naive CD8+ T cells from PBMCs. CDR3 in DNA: TGCAGCGTTGCGGGGAGTCGGAGTTACGAGCAGTACTTC. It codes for CSVAGSRSYEQYF.